Each of the 8 T cell receptor beta chains below was sequenced from the same sample in a study of blood T cell repertoires in COVID-19. Libraries were prepared by immunoSEQ multiplex PCR; TCRdb keeps only in-frame clonotypes and omits some of them. This table has over 100,000 clones, more than 80% appearing once. The sequencing sample was made of peripheral blood. The receptors were gathered from a woman aged 60 to 75 with acute or convalescent COVID-19.

This rearrangement joins TRBV13 to TRBJ1-1; 7 positions agree with TRBD1. The germline V gene encodes CDR1 PRHDT and CDR2 FYEKMQ (reference sequence). This CDR3 spans 14 amino acids. Trimming at V came to 1 base and at J to 3 bases, leaving 2 bases not matched to a gene. The chain's CDR3 is CASSLEGQHTEAFF. DNA for the CDR3: TGTGCCAGCAGCTTAGAGGGACAGCACACTGAAGCTTTCTTT.

As regards this clone: Other DNA sequences in this sample translate to the same CDR3. The chain is built from TRBV27 and TRBJ1-2; D gene ambiguous. Germline assignment: CDR1 MNHEY and CDR2 SMNVEV (reference sequence). Trimming removed 0 bases from V and 2 bases from J, with 10 bases in between. This CDR3 spans 15 amino acids. In DNA form, the CDR3 reads TGTGCCAGCAGTTTATCGGGCCTGTCCAACTATGGCTACACCTTC. Protein: CASSLSGLSNYGYTF.

The chain couples TRBV24-1 to TRBJ1-2; tentatively, D is TRBD1 (6 bases). Looked up from germline, CDR1 is KGHDR and CDR2 is SFDVKD. Deletions cut 4 bases from V and 3 bases from J, with 8 bases between. This CDR3 has 13 residues. CDR3 DNA sequence: TGTGCCACCAGTGACCGGACAGACTATGGCTACACCTTC. This codes for CATSDRTDYGYTF.

This chain joins TRBV6-5 and TRBJ1-4, with no clear D. This CDR3 is built from 14 residues. The V gene's germline CDR1 is MNHEY and CDR2 SVGAGI. This chain's CDR3 is CVLATSGPNEKLFF. The CDR3 DNA is TGTGTATTGGCGACAAGTGGGCCTAATGAAAAACTGTTTTTT.

V and J are TRBV9 and TRBJ2-1; the match to TRBD1 covers 11 bases. CDR1 and CDR2 from the germline V gene are SGDLS and YYNGEE. J was trimmed by 6 bases and V by 2 bases; bases with no gene match: 4. CDR3 length: 15 residues. The chain's CDR3 is CASSVSGTGGNEQFF. CDR3 in DNA: TGTGCCAGCAGCGTTTCCGGGACAGGGGGCAATGAGCAGTTCTTC.

J is TRBJ2-1 and V is TRBV24-1, with TRBD2 identical over 9 bases. Germline V CDR1 and CDR2: KGHDR, SFDVKD. The junction had 5 bases not matched to a gene; V was cut back by 3 bases and J by 0 bases. CDR3 length: 17 residues. CDR3 sequence: CATSDAPSGDSYNEQFF. The DNA of the CDR3 is TGTGCCACCAGTGATGCCCCTAGCGGGGACTCCTACAATGAGCAGTTCTTC.

The V and J genes are TRBV2 and TRBJ2-3; 12 nucleotides align to TRBD2. Germline V gene data show CDR1 as SNHLY and CDR2 as FYNNEI. V shed 6 bases and J 1 base; nucleotides not matched to a gene: 5. The CDR3 covers 16 residues. CDR3 sequence: CASRKRTSGGTDTQYF. CDR3 sequence (DNA): TGTGCCAGCAGGAAACGGACTAGCGGGGGCACAGATACGCAGTATTTT.

This chain connects TRBV25-1 to TRBJ1-2, with 8 bases aligning to TRBD1. Germline CDR1 and CDR2: MGHDK and SYGVNS. J gave up 7 bases and V 2 bases, and 6 bases lay outside the gene matches. This CDR3 spans 14 amino acids. CDR3 coding DNA: TGTGCCAGCAGTGAAAGTGACAGGGGCAGTGGCTACACCTTC. Translated, it gives CASSESDRGSGYTF.